The clone carrying this T cell receptor beta chain was picked up one time. The ends were cut back, 1 base at V and 3 bases at J, with 7 bases in the middle. Germline CDR1 reads KGHDR; CDR2 reads SFDVKD. CDR3 size: 14 residues. As handled by the study authors: Reference gene primer amplification in the assay estimated nucleated cell counts. Only in-frame clones appear in the TCRdb table, and some are missing; sequencing was by immunoSEQ multiplex PCR. The DNA gave D and trimming, while V, J and clone size come from that table. The table has approximately 350,000 clones, approximately 90% seen once. The sample originates from a study of blood T cell repertoires in COVID-19. Turning to the study itself: Donors in the United States, Italy and Spain gave samples during acute or convalescent COVID-19. The cDNA or gDNA used as material had been derived from T cells, B-cell-depleted T cells, or PBMCs.

Sequenced: peripheral blood. J is TRBJ2-3 and V is TRBV24-1; D remains ambiguous. This clonotype was sampled from a woman aged 18-29 years who had recovered from COVID-19. This CDR3 is CATSDFERTDTQYF. The CDR3 DNA follows: TGTGCCACCAGTGATTTTGAGAGGACAGATACGCAGTATTTT.